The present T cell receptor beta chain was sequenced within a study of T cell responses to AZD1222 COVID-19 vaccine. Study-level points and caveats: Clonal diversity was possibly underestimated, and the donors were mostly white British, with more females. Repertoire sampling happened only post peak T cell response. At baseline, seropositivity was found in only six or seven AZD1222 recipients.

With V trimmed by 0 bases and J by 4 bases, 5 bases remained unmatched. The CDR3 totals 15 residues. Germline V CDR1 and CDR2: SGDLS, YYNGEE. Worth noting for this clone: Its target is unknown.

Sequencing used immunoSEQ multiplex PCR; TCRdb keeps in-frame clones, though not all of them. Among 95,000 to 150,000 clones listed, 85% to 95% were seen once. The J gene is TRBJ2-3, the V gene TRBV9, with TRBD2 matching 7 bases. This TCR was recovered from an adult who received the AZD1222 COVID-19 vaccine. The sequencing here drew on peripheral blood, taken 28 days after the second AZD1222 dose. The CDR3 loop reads CASSVGAGLPDTQYF. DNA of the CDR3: TGTGCCAGCAGCGTAGGAGCGGGACTGCCAGATACGCAGTATTTT.